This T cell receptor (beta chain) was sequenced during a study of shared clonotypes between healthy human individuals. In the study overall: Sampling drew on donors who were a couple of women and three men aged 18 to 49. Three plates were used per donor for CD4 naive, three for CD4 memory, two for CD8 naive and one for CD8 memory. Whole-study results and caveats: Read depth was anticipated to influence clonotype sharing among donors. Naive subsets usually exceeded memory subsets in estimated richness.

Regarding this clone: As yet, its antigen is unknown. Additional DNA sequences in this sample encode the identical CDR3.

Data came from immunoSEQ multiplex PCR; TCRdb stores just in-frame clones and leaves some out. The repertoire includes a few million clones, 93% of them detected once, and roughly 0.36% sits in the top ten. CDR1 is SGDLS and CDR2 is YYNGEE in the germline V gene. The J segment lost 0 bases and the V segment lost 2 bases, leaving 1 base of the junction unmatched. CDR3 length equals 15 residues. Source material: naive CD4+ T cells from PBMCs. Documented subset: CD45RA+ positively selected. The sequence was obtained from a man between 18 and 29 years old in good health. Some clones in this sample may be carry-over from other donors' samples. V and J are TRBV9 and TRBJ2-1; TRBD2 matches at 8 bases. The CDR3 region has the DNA TGTGCCAGCAGCGTCGGGACTAGCTCCTACAATGAGCAGTTCTTC. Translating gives CASSVGTSSYNEQFF.